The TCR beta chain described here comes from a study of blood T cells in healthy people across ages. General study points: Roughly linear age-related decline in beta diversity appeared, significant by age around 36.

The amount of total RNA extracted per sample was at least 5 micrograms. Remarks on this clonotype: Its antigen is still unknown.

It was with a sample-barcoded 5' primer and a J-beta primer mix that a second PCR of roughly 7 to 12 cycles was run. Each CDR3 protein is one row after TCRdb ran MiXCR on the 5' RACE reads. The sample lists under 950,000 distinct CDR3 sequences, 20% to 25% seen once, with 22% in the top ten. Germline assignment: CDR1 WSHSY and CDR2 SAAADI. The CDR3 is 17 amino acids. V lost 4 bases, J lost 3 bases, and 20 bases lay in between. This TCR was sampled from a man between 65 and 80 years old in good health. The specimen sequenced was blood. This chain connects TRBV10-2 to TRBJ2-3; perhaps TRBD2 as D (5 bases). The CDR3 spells CASSGFPTGFPTDTQYF. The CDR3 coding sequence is TGCGCCAGCAGTGGCTTTCCAACGGGGTTCCCTACAGATACGCAGTATTTT.